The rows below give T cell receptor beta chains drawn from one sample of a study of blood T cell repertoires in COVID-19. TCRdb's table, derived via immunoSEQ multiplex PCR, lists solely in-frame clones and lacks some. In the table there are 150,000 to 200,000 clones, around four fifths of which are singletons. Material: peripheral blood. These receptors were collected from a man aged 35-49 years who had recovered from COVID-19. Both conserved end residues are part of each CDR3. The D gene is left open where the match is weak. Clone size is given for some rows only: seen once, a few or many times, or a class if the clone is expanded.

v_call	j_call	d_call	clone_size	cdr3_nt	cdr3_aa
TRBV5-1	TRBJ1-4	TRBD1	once	TGCGCCAGCAGCTCAGGACAGGGGAGTGAAAAACTGTTTTTT	CASSSGQGSEKLFF
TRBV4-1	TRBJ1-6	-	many	TGCGCCAGCAGCCAAGAGGAGGGGAGGTCACCCCTCCACTTT	CASSQEEGRSPLHF
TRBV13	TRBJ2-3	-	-	TGTGCCAGCAGCCCGCAGACAGATACGCAGTATTTT	CASSPQTDTQYF
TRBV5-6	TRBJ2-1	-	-	TGTGCCAGCAGCCACCGGACAAGGGATGAGCAGTTCTTC	CASSHRTRDEQFF
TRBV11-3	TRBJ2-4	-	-	TGTGCCAGCAGCCCAGAGGCGGGACTCTTGACCAAAAACATTCAGTACTTC	CASSPEAGLLTKNIQYF
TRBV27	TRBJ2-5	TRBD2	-	TGTGCCAGCCGTACTAGCGGGGGAGTTTGGGGGGAGACCCAGTACTTC	CASRTSGGVWGETQYF
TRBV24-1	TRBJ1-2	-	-	TGTGCCACCAGTGACGGGCCCGCAGGGGTATATGGCTACACCTTC	CATSDGPAGVYGYTF
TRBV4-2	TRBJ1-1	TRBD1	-	TGTGCCAGCAGCCGAAGCGGACAGGGCGGGGCCGCTGAAGCTTTCTTT	CASSRSGQGGAAEAFF
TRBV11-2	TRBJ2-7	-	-	TGTGCCAGCAGCCAGGGGACGTTCGAGCAGTACTTC	CASSQGTFEQYF
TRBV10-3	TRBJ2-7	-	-	TGTGCCATCAGTGATGACAGTCCTGCTCACTACGAGCAGTACTTC	CAISDDSPAHYEQYF
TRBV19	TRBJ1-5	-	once	TGTGCCAGTAGTATACAAGGGGCAAGCAATCAGCCCCAGCATTTT	CASSIQGASNQPQHF
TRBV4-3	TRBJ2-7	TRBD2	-	TGCGCCAGCGGAAGGGGACTAGCGGACGAGCAGTACTTC	CASGRGLADEQYF
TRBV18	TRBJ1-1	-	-	TGTGCCAGCTCACAGAACAGGGTTGGGACTGAAGCTTTCTTT	CASSQNRVGTEAFF
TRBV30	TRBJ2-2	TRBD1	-	TGTGCCTCTAAACAGGGGGTCAACACCGGGGAGCTGTTTTTT	CASKQGVNTGELFF
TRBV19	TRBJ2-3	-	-	TGTGCCAGTAGTATAGACCAGGGGCTGTGGGTAGATACGCAGTATTTT	CASSIDQGLWVDTQYF
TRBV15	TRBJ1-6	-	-	TGTGCCACCAGCAGAGAAGGGGTAGGTTCACCCCTCCACTTT	CATSREGVGSPLHF
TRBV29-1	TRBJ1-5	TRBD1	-	TGCAGCGCTAAGGACAGGGTCGGTCAGCCCCAGCATTTT	CSAKDRVGQPQHF
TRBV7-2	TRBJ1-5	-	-	TGTGCCAGCAGCACTCACAAGGGAGAACAGCCCCAGCATTTT	CASSTHKGEQPQHF
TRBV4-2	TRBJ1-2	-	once	TGTGCCAGCAGCCAAGATTCAACCGGGATCTTCTATGGCTACACCTTC	CASSQDSTGIFYGYTF
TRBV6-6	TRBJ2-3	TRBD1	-	TGTGCCAGCAGTTCTGGGACAGGGATGTCGGATACGCAGTATTTT	CASSSGTGMSDTQYF
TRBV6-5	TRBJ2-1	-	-	TGTGCCAGCAGTATAGGGGCGGCATACAATGAGCAGTTCTTC	CASSIGAAYNEQFF
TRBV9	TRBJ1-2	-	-	TGTGCCAGCAGCGTTAGCGCCGCCTATGGCTACACCTTC	CASSVSAAYGYTF
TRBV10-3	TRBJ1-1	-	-	TGTGCCATCAGTGCCACCGGGACAAACATGAACACTGAAGCTTTCTTT	CAISATGTNMNTEAFF
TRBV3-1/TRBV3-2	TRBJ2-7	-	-	TGTGCCAGCAGCCCTTTACATGGACAGTCCGAGCAGTACTTC	CASSPLHGQSEQYF
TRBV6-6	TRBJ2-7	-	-	TGTGCCAGCAGTTACTCACAGGGATACGAGCAGTACTTC	CASSYSQGYEQYF